This TCR beta chain was identified in a study of cytomegalovirus exposure and HLA in healthy donors. Per the germline V gene, CDR1 is MNHNS and CDR2 is SASEGT. J gave up 3 bases and V 3 bases, and 8 bases lay outside the gene matches. This CDR3 spans 15 amino acids. Although they were nominally healthy when sampled, donors likely had unrecorded immune exposures. PCR amplification relied on 60 Vbeta primers (plus 13 Jbeta primers). The repertoire was sequenced with immunoSEQ multiplex PCR; TCRdb's copy has only in-frame clones and lacks some. The sample holds 150,000 to 200,000 clones; 65% to 85% are singletons and the top ten take around 2%.

The receptor was isolated from a man aged 18 to 30 in good health and CMV-seronegative. This chain connects TRBV6-1 to TRBJ2-7, with 7 bases matching TRBD1. The sample consisted of PBMCs. CDR3 nucleotide sequence: TGTGCCAGCAGTGACGGGTGGCAGGGGGTCTACGAGCAGTACTTC. Protein sequence: CASSDGWQGVYEQYF.